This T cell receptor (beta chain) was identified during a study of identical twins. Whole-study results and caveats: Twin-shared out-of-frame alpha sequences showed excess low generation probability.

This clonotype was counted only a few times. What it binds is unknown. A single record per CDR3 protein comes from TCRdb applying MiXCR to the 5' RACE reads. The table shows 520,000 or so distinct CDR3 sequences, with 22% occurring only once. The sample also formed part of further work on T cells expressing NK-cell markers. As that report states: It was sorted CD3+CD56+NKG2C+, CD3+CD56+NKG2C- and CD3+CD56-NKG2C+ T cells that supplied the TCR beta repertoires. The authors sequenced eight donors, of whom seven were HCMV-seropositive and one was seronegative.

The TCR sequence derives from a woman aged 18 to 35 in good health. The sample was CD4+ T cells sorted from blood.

The DNA for the CDR3 is TGTGCCAGCGGACTCTCTCGACCGAACTCCTACAATGAGCAGTTCTTC. Encoded protein: CASGLSRPNSYNEQFF. This chain connects TRBV6-7 to TRBJ2-1; TRBD2 is a possible D gene (5 bases). TRBV6-7 is an ORF for which the function is uncertain. CDR3 length: 16 residues. V was clipped by 8 bases and J by 0 bases, with 17 bases between them.